Described below is a single T cell receptor (beta chain) sequence and its context. In the original analysis: Reference gene primer amplification gave estimated nucleated cell counts. Here immunoSEQ multiplex PCR was the method, and the copy in TCRdb shows in-frame clones only, minus some. V, J and clone size derive from that table, while D and trimming were established from the DNA sequence. The sample shows some 110,000 clones, around four fifths of them seen only once. These data belong to a study of blood T cell repertoires in COVID-19. The CDR3 contains 17 residues. The rearrangement links TRBV12-2 to TRBJ2-2; TRBD2 is the table's D call, not checked against the DNA. TRBV12-2 is flagged as a pseudogene. The source of this sequence is a woman aged 65 to 85 with acute or convalescent COVID-19. The sample comprised peripheral blood. Here the CDR3 DNA reads TGTGCAAGTCGCTTAGTGACTAGTCAATCGAACACCGGGGAGCTGTTTTTT. Its protein is CASRLVTSQSNTGELFF.